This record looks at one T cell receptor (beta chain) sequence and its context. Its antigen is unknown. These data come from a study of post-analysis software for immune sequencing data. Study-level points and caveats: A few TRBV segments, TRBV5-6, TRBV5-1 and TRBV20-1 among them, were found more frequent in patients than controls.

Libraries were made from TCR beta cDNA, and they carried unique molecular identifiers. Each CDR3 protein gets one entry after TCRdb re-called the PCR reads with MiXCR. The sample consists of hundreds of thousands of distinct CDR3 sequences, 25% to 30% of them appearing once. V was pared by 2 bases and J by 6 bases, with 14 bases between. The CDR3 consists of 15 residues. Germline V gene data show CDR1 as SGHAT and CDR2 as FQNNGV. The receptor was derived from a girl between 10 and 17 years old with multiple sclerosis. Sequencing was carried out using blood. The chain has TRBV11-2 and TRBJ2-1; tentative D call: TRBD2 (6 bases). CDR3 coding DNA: TGTGCCAGCAGCTTACAACCGGGAGTTTTCAATGAGCAGTTCTTC. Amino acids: CASSLQPGVFNEQFF.